A single sample is the source of the 8 T cell receptor beta chains below, sequenced in a study of cytomegalovirus exposure and HLA in healthy donors. The PCR was carried out with 60 Vbeta primers and 13 Jbeta primers. TCRdb keeps only in-frame clones here, not all; method: immunoSEQ multiplex PCR. The top ten clones hold over 1.1% of a sample with about 150,000 clones, around 73% of them seen once. The sample was PBMCs. These receptors all stem from a male donor in good health and CMV-seronegative.

The V gene is TRBV4-2, the J gene TRBJ2-2, with D possibly matching TRBD2 (5 bases). There are 16 residues in the CDR3. Trimming removed 0 bases from V and 4 bases from J, with 12 bases in between. Germline lookup yields CDR1 LGHNA and CDR2 YNFKEQ. As DNA, the CDR3 is TGTGCCAGCAGCCAAGAGGGTAGCGTATCCACCGGGGAGCTGTTTTTT. Translating gives CASSQEGSVSTGELFF.

This clone was counted between two and nine times. The V gene is TRBV18, the J gene TRBJ1-5; TRBD1 agrees at 7 bases. The V gene end was trimmed by 5 bases and the J gene end by 7 bases; junction bases not matched to a gene: 11. The CDR3 extends over 15 amino acids. Germline CDR1 and CDR2: KGHSH and LQKENI. The CDR3 bases are TGTGCCAGCTCAGTCGGGAGACAGGGAGACCAGCCCCAGCATTTT. Translating gives CASSVGRQGDQPQHF.

The chain has TRBV7-2 and TRBJ1-4, with no clear D. V lost 4 bases and J lost 4, with 10 bases in between. CDR1 and CDR2 from the germline V gene are SGHTA and FQGNSA. The CDR3 sequence is 14 residues long. CDR3 nucleotides: TGTGCCAGCAGCTCCCATAACTTTAATGAAAAACTGTTTTTT. It encodes CASSSHNFNEKLFF.

The V gene is TRBV9, the J gene TRBJ2-3; 15 bases line up with TRBD2. Germline V CDR1 and CDR2: SGDLS, YYNGEE. CDR3 length equals 16 residues. The V segment lost 4 bases and the J segment 7 bases; nucleotides outside the gene matches: 7. CDR3 coding DNA: TGTGCCAGCAGCCCGACGGGGACTAGCGGGGGGCATACGCAGTATTTT. The encoded protein is CASSPTGTSGGHTQYF.

V gene TRBV25-1 combines with J gene TRBJ2-5; TRBD1 aligns across 8 bases. V lost 5 bases, J lost 1 base, and 6 bases stayed unmatched. The CDR3 length is 15 residues. Germline V gene lookup returns CDR1 MGHDK and CDR2 SYGVNS. CDR3 residues: CASSRQGMSQETQYF. CDR3 coding DNA: TGTGCCAGCAGTCGACAGGGGATGTCCCAAGAGACCCAGTACTTC.

In its sample, this clone was seen once. V gene TRBV5-6 combines with J gene TRBJ2-7; TRBD1 matches at 9 bases. V lost 4 bases, J lost 2 bases, and 7 bases stayed unmatched. There are 15 residues in the CDR3. The germline gives CDR1 SGHDT, CDR2 YYEEEE. The CDR3 nucleotides read TGTGCCAGCAGCGCAGGGACAGGGAGTCCCTACGAGCAGTACTTC. Amino acid sequence: CASSAGTGSPYEQYF.

The V call is TRBV4-3, the J call TRBJ2-2; perhaps TRBD1 as D (6 bases). The CDR3 is 15 amino acids. CDR1 LGHNA and CDR2 YSLEER come from the germline V gene. Trimming cost V 0 bases and J 7 bases, with 12 bases left between them. The CDR3 region is CASSQEAGAGGELFF. Here the CDR3 DNA reads TGCGCCAGCAGCCAAGAAGCAGGGGCGGGCGGGGAGCTGTTTTTT.

The genes are TRBV7-2 and TRBJ2-5, with TRBD1 identical over 11 bases. This CDR3 contains 14 residues. V shed 4 bases, J shed 5 bases, and the junction held 3 bases outside the gene matches. The germline V gene encodes CDR1 SGHTA and CDR2 FQGNSA. The CDR3 is CASSWTGGQETQYF. CDR3 DNA sequence: TGTGCCAGCAGCTGGACAGGGGGCCAGGAGACCCAGTACTTC.